This T cell receptor beta chain was profiled in a study of cytomegalovirus exposure and HLA in healthy donors. Whole-study findings and limits: One variant, a missense change in DCLRE1C, was linked in a later analysis to TCR beta V- and J-gene trimming.

The CDR3 spans 14 residues. Trimming cost V 3 bases and J 2 bases; bases outside gene matches: 2. The germline gives CDR1 KGHSH, CDR2 LQKENI. Primers included in the PCR were 60 Vbeta and 13 Jbeta primers. Method: immunoSEQ multiplex PCR; TCRdb's copy keeps in-frame clones and lacks some. The sample holds 270,000 or so clones, 80% to 90% seen once. Comment on this clone: Its antigen remains unknown.

The chain carries TRBV18 and TRBJ2-7, with 9 bases matching TRBD1. The source material was PBMCs. This sequence was found in a man between 40 and 49 years old in good health and CMV-seropositive. The CDR3 DNA is TGTGCCAGCTCACCGGGACAGGGCCCCTACGAGCAGTACTTC. Amino acids: CASSPGQGPYEQYF.